Described below is a single TCR beta chain sequence and its context. TCRdb's copy holds only in-frame clones and misses some; the assay was immunoSEQ multiplex PCR. The table lists some 500,000 clones, roughly 95% of them singletons. The data stem from a study of shared clonotypes between healthy human individuals. V trimming: 4 bases; J trimming: 5 bases; junction bases outside the gene matches: 17. The CDR3 is made up of 18 amino acids. Germline V CDR1 and CDR2: SGHRS, YFSETQ. Sequenced input: naive CD4+ T cells sorted from blood. As for subset: CD45RA+ positively selected. The sequence was obtained from a woman in her twenties or thirties in good health. V and J are TRBV5-1 and TRBJ2-2, with 7 positions matching TRBD2. CDR3 in amino acids: CASSDLPEGGLGTGELFF. The CDR3 DNA reads as TGCGCCAGCAGCGATCTTCCCGAGGGAGGGCTTGGAACCGGGGAGCTGTTTTTT.